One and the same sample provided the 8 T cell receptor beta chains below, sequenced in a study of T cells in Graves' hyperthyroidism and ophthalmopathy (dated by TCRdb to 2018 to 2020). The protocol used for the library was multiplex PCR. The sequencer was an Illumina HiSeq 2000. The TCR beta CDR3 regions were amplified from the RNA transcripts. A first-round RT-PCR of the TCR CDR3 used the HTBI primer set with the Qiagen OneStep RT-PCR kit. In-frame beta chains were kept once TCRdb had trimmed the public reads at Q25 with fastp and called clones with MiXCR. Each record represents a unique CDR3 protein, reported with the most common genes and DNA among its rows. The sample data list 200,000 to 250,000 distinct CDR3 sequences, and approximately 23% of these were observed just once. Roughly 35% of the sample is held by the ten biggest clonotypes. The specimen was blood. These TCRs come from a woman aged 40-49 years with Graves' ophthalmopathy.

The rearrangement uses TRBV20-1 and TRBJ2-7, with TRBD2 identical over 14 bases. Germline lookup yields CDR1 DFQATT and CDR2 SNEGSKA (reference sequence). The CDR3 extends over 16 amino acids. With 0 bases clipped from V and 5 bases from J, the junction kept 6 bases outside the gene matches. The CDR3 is CSARDLTSGRADEQYF. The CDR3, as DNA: TGCAGTGCTAGAGATCTGACTAGCGGGAGGGCGGACGAGCAGTACTTC.

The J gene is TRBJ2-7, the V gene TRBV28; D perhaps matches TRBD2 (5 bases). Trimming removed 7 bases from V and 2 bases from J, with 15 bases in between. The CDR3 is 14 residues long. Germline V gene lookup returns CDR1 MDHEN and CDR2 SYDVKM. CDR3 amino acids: CASNDGELAYEQYF. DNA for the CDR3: TGTGCCAGCAATGACGGGGAGTTGGCCTACGAGCAGTACTTC.

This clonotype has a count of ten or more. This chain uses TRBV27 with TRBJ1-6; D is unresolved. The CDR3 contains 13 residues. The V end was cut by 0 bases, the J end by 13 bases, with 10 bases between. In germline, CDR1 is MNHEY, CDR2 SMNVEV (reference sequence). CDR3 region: CASSLSGRKPLHF. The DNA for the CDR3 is TGTGCCAGCAGTTTATCAGGCAGAAAGCCCCTCCACTTT.

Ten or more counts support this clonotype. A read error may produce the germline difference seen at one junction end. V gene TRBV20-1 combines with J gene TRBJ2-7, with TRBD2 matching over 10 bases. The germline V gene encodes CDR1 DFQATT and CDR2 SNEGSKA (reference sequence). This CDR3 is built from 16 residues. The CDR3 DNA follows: TGCAGCGCTAGCATCCTAATGGCTAGCGGGAGTTACGAGCAGTACTTC. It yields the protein CSASILMASGSYEQYF.

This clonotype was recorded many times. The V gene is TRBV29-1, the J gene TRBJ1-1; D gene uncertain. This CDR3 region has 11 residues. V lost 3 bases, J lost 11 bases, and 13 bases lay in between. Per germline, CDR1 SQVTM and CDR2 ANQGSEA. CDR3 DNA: TGCAGCGTTGATTACGGTTCGGCCGCTTTCTTT. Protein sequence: CSVDYGSAAFF.

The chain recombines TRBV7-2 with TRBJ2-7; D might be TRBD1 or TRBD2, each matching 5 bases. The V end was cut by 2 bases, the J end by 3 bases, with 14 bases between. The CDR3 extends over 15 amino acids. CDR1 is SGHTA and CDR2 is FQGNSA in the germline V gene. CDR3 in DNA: TGTGCCAGCAGCTTATTGGGACGGTCGTACTACGAGCAGTACTTC. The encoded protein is CASSLLGRSYYEQYF.

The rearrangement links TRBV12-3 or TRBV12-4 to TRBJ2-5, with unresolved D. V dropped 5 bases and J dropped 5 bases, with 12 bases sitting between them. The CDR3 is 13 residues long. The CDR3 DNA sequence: TGTGCCAGCAGTATCGTTAGTTTTGAGACCCAGTACTTC. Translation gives CASSIVSFETQYF.

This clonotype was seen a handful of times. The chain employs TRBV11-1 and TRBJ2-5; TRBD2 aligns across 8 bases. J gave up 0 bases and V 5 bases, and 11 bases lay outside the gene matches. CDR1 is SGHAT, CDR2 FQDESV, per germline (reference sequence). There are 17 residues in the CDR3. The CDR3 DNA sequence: TGTGCCAGCAGCGCGGGAGGAGGTGGCTCCAACCAAGAGACCCAGTACTTC. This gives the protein CASSAGGGGSNQETQYF.